This T cell receptor beta chain was profiled in a study of T cell repertoires in cytomegalovirus infection. Study overall: CMV epitopes used comprised recently identified HLA-C-restricted ones and well-studied HLA-B-restricted ones. Signatures in public TCR beta sequences pointed to both CMV infection and matching HLA type.

Study observations and caveats: CMV-specific TCR beta clonotypes restricted by HLA-C were the ones dominating the ex vivo response. Carriage of CMV together with the relevant HLA was identifiable through cumulative public TCR beta family frequency.

Germline V gene data show CDR1 as MNHNS and CDR2 as SASEGT. The CDR3 extends over 15 amino acids. Losses at the gene ends were 2 bases for V and 5 bases for J; bases not matched to a gene: 5. This clonotype was seen only a few times. The antigen is not known. TCRdb reanalysed the reads using MiXCR and keeps one entry per CDR3 protein. The data contain 340,000 or so distinct CDR3 sequences, more than 20% of them singletons. This specimen was cultured PBMCs, taken from culture after CMV antigen stimulation. This clonotype was obtained from a human donor in good health (CMV status not recorded). Some clones in this sample may be carry-over from other donors' samples. This chain uses TRBV6-1 with TRBJ2-5, with TRBD2 matching over 10 bases. CDR3 residues: CASSESGAGGETQYF. The CDR3 DNA reads as TGTGCCAGCAGTGAATCGGGAGCGGGAGGGGAGACCCAGTACTTC.